This T cell receptor (beta chain) originates from a study of beta chain features in type 1 diabetes. CDR3 size: 13 residues. The V end was cut by 3 bases, the J end by 3 bases, with 7 bases between. CDR1 SGHVS and CDR2 FQNEAQ come from the germline V gene. Each population that was sorted was more than 95% pure. TCRB transcripts that were expressed got sequenced, as all of the isolated RNA had been reverse transcribed. Measured with immunoSEQ multiplex PCR; TCRdb has only the in-frame clones, and not every one. The sample lists a few hundred thousand clones, more than 11% occurring once. Overall study findings and caveats: Significant though moderate, a shortening of TCRB CDR3s appeared in all four CD4+ subsets of Type 1 diabetes patients.

Only a few counts were recorded for this clone. The antigen remains unidentified. The sequencing input was naive CD4+ T cells from blood. This receptor was identified in a man aged 25 to 40 in good health. The chain combines TRBV7-8 with TRBJ2-3; D remains unclear. CDR3 DNA sequence: TGTGCCAGCAGCTTGGACCGTACAGATACGCAGTATTTT. Amino acid sequence: CASSLDRTDTQYF.